The source of this TCR beta chain is a study of blood T cells in healthy people across ages. General study points: Per million T cells, TCR beta diversity dropped roughly linearly as age increased.

The CDR3 spans 14 residues. V lost 4 bases to trimming and J lost 5 bases, with 15 bases between them. This clonotype was counted between two and nine times. The antigen is undetermined. There were at least 6 micrograms of total RNA extracted from every sample. Primers used in a second PCR of roughly 6 to 11 cycles were a sample-barcoded 5' primer and a J-beta primer mix. MiXCR, applied by TCRdb to the 5' RACE reads, yields one record per CDR3 protein. The table has about 830,000 distinct CDR3 sequences, approximately 59% seen once; the top ten hold approximately 30%. V gene TRBV12-3 or TRBV12-4 combines with J gene TRBJ2-7; a weak D match, TRBD2 (5 bases). The sample taken for sequencing was blood. The sequence was obtained from a man aged 25-45 years in good health. DNA of the CDR3: TGTGCCAGCAGTTCCGAGCATCCGAGGGACGAGCAGTACTTC. As protein: CASSSEHPRDEQYF.